The rows below give T cell receptor beta chains drawn from one sample of a study of blood T cell repertoires in COVID-19. Assay: immunoSEQ multiplex PCR; the TCRdb copy retains only in-frame clones and omits some. Of 450,000 or so clones in the sample, about 90% were seen once. Sequences were obtained from peripheral blood. The receptors originated from a young man with COVID-19, enrolled during active disease. CDR3s include the opening cysteine and the closing phenylalanine or tryptophan. Fields, in order: D gene, V gene, J gene, clone size, CDR3 length, CDR3 DNA, CDR3 protein. A D gene is named only where the DNA matches it firmly. The size entry is marked missing in some rows and otherwise reads once, few, many or a size class.

D gene: TRBD1; V gene: TRBV19; J gene: TRBJ1-2; clone size: .; CDR3 length: 12; CDR3 DNA: TGTGCCAGTAGTCGAGACAGGGTCGGCTACACCTTC; CDR3 protein: CASSRDRVGYTF
D gene: .; V gene: TRBV30; J gene: TRBJ2-7; clone size: .; CDR3 length: 15; CDR3 DNA: TGTGCCTGGAGTGGTCCCGAGGGAACTATCTACGAGCAGTACTTC; CDR3 protein: CAWSGPEGTIYEQYF
D gene: TRBD1; V gene: TRBV5-6; J gene: TRBJ2-2; clone size: .; CDR3 length: 13; CDR3 DNA: TGTGCCAGCAGCGTAGGACAGGGGTACAAGCTGTTTTTT; CDR3 protein: CASSVGQGYKLFF
D gene: TRBD2; V gene: TRBV6-4; J gene: TRBJ2-1; clone size: .; CDR3 length: 16; CDR3 DNA: TGTGCCAGCAGTGGACTAGCGGGAGGGCTGGGGACTGAGCAGTTCTTC; CDR3 protein: CASSGLAGGLGTEQFF
D gene: .; V gene: TRBV6-4; J gene: TRBJ2-2; clone size: few; CDR3 length: 14; CDR3 DNA: TGTGCCAGCAGAAGACAGATGAACACCGGGGAGCTGTTTTTT; CDR3 protein: CASRRQMNTGELFF
D gene: TRBD2; V gene: TRBV6-5; J gene: TRBJ2-7; clone size: .; CDR3 length: 15; CDR3 DNA: TGTGCCAGCAGGTCGACTAGCGGCAGCTCCTACGAGCAGTACTTC; CDR3 protein: CASRSTSGSSYEQYF
D gene: .; V gene: TRBV10-3; J gene: TRBJ2-3; clone size: once; CDR3 length: 14; CDR3 DNA: TGTGCCATCAGTTCACTGGGGCTCACAGATACGCAGTATTTT; CDR3 protein: CAISSLGLTDTQYF
D gene: TRBD1; V gene: TRBV6-5; J gene: TRBJ1-2; clone size: .; CDR3 length: 14; CDR3 DNA: TGTGCCAGCAGATCTGACAAGGGGGCCTATGGCTACACCTTC; CDR3 protein: CASRSDKGAYGYTF
D gene: TRBD1; V gene: TRBV4-1; J gene: TRBJ2-7; clone size: .; CDR3 length: 13; CDR3 DNA: TGCGCCAGCAAAGAAGGGGGCCGGCGGGAGCAGTACTTC; CDR3 protein: CASKEGGRREQYF
D gene: TRBD1; V gene: TRBV5-1; J gene: TRBJ1-2; clone size: .; CDR3 length: 14; CDR3 DNA: TGCGCCAGCAGCATTCCGGGACAGGGTCATGGCTACACCTTC; CDR3 protein: CASSIPGQGHGYTF
D gene: TRBD2; V gene: TRBV2; J gene: TRBJ2-7; clone size: .; CDR3 length: 17; CDR3 DNA: TGTGCCAGCAGTGGGACTAGCGGGAGGCGGAGGACCTACGAGCAGTACTTC; CDR3 protein: CASSGTSGRRRTYEQYF
D gene: TRBD2; V gene: TRBV7-8; J gene: TRBJ2-3; clone size: .; CDR3 length: 16; CDR3 DNA: TGTGCCAGCAGCCTAATAGCGGGAAGTAGCACAGATACGCAGTATTTT; CDR3 protein: CASSLIAGSSTDTQYF
D gene: TRBD1; V gene: TRBV5-1; J gene: TRBJ2-5; clone size: .; CDR3 length: 14; CDR3 DNA: TGCGCCAGCAGCTACGGACAGGGGAGAGAGACCCAGTACTTC; CDR3 protein: CASSYGQGRETQYF
D gene: .; V gene: TRBV5-6; J gene: TRBJ2-3; clone size: .; CDR3 length: 13; CDR3 DNA: TGTGCCAGCAGCTTGGCCCAGGCAGATACGCAGTATTTT; CDR3 protein: CASSLAQADTQYF
D gene: .; V gene: TRBV12-3/TRBV12-4; J gene: TRBJ1-5; clone size: .; CDR3 length: 13; CDR3 DNA: TGTGCCAGCGGGAGGGGGTTGAGTCAGCCCCAGCATTTT; CDR3 protein: CASGRGLSQPQHF
D gene: TRBD1; V gene: TRBV5-4; J gene: TRBJ2-7; clone size: .; CDR3 length: 14; CDR3 DNA: TGTGCCAGCAGCCTCTGGGACAGCCCCTACGAGCAGTACTTC; CDR3 protein: CASSLWDSPYEQYF
D gene: .; V gene: TRBV6-5; J gene: TRBJ1-1; clone size: .; CDR3 length: 16; CDR3 DNA: TGTGCCAGCAGTTACTCGAGGGCAGGGAGGGAGACTGAAGCTTTCTTT; CDR3 protein: CASSYSRAGRETEAFF
D gene: TRBD1; V gene: TRBV7-9; J gene: TRBJ2-3; clone size: .; CDR3 length: 17; CDR3 DNA: TGTGCCAGCAGCTTAGGGACAGGGTATGGTATCACAGATACGCAGTATTTT; CDR3 protein: CASSLGTGYGITDTQYF
D gene: .; V gene: TRBV29-1; J gene: TRBJ2-3; clone size: once; CDR3 length: 13; CDR3 DNA: TGCAGCGTTGTTGTGGGAGGCACAGATACGCAGTATTTT; CDR3 protein: CSVVVGGTDTQYF
D gene: TRBD1; V gene: TRBV3-1/TRBV3-2; J gene: TRBJ2-7; clone size: once; CDR3 length: 17; CDR3 DNA: TGTGCCAGCAGCCAGTGGCCCCGGACAGGGGGCCTCTACGAGCAGTACTTC; CDR3 protein: CASSQWPRTGGLYEQYF
D gene: TRBD2; V gene: TRBV19; J gene: TRBJ2-1; clone size: .; CDR3 length: 17; CDR3 DNA: TGTGCCAGTAGTTGGGGCGGGAGCGTCCGCTCCTACAATGAGCAGTTCTTC; CDR3 protein: CASSWGGSVRSYNEQFF
D gene: TRBD1; V gene: TRBV5-1; J gene: TRBJ2-1; clone size: .; CDR3 length: 15; CDR3 DNA: TGCGCCAGCAGACGTGGGACAGGGGATCGCAATGAGCAGTTCTTC; CDR3 protein: CASRRGTGDRNEQFF
D gene: TRBD2; V gene: TRBV2; J gene: TRBJ2-3; clone size: .; CDR3 length: 16; CDR3 DNA: TGTGCCAGCGGAAGGGAGACTAGCGGTCTATCAGATACGCAGTATTTT; CDR3 protein: CASGRETSGLSDTQYF